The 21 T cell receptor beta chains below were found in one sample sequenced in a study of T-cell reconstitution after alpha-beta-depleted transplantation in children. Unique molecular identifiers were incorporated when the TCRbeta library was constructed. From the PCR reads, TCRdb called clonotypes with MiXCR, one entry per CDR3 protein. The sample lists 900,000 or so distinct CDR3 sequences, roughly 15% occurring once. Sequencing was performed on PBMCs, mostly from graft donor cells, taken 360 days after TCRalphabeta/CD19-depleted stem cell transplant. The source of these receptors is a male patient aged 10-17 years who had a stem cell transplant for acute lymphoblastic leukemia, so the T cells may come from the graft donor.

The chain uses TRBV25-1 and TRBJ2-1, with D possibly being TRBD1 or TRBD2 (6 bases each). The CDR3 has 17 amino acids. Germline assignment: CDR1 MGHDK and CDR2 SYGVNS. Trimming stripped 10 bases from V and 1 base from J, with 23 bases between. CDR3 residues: CATTGTLLGGSYNEQFF. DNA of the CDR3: TGTGCCACTACAGGGACCCTGCTGGGAGGTTCCTACAATGAGCAGTTCTTC.

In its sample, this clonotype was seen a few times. The CDR3 here is CASSLGRTSLNTGELFF. The CDR3 region has the DNA TGCGCCAGCAGCTTGGGCCGGACTAGCCTGAACACCGGGGAGCTGTTTTTT. The rearrangement links TRBV5-1 to TRBJ2-2; 8 nucleotides agree with TRBD2. This CDR3 has 17 residues. The V segment lost 0 bases and the J segment 1 base; nucleotides outside the gene matches: 5. Germline V gene data show CDR1 as SGHRS and CDR2 as YFSETQ.

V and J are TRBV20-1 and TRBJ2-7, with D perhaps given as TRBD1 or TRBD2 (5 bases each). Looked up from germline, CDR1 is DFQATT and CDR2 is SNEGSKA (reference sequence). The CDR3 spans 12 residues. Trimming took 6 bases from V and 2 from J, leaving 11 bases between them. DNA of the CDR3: TGCAGTGCAACCCGGGACGCCTACGAGCAGTACTTC. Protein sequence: CSATRDAYEQYF.

CDR3 DNA sequence: TGCGCCAGCAGCCCTTACCCTCCCGGGACAGGCGACGATGAGCAGTTCTTC. Amino acids: CASSPYPPGTGDDEQFF. The chain links TRBV10-1 to TRBJ2-1, with 8 bases that match TRBD1. Trimming removed 6 bases from V and 8 bases from J; junction bases left unmatched: 18. Germline CDR1 and CDR2: WNHNN and SYGVQD (reference sequence). The CDR3 runs to 17 residues.

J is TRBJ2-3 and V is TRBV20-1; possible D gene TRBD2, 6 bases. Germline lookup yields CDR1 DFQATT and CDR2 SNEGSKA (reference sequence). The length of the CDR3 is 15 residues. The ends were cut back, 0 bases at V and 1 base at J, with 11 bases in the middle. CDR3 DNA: TGCAGTGCTAGAGATCGGGAGAAGGGCACAGATACGCAGTATTTT. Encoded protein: CSARDREKGTDTQYF.

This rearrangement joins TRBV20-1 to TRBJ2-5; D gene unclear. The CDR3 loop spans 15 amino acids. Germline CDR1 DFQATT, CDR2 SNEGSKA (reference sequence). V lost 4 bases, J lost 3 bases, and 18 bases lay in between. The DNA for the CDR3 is TGCAGTGCTATGGATATTATGCGAGGAGAAGAGACCCAGTACTTC. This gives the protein CSAMDIMRGEETQYF.

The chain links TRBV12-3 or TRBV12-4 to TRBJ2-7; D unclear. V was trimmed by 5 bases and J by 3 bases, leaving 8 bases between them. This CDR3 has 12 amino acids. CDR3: CASSNLRYEQYF. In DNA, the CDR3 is TGTGCCAGCAGTAACCTACGCTACGAGCAGTACTTC.

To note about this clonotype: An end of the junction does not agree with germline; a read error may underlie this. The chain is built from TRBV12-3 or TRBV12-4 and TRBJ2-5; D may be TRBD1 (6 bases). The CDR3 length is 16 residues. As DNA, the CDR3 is TGTGCCGGCAGTTTAGCGACAGGCCGTGGGCAAGAGACCCAGTACTTC. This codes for CAGSLATGRGQETQYF.

In DNA, the CDR3 is TGTGCCACCGGGGTGACGGGAAGGTACGAGCAGTACTTC. Its protein is CATGVTGRYEQYF. V gene TRBV15 combines with J gene TRBJ2-7, with a possible D match to TRBD2 (5 bases). Germline CDR1 and CDR2: LNHNV and YYDKDF (reference sequence). Trimming shortened V by 8 bases and J by 4 bases, and 15 bases separated the two germline ends. The CDR3 runs 13 residues.

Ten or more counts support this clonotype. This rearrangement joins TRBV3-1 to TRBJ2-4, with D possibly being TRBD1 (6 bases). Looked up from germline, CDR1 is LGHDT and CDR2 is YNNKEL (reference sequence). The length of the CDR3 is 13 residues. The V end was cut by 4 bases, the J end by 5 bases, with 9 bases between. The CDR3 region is CASSRTVQNIQYF. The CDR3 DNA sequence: TGTGCCAGCAGCCGGACAGTCCAAAACATTCAGTACTTC. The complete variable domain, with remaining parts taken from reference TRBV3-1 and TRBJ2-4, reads DTAVSQTPKYLVTQMGNDKSIKCEQNLGHDTMYWYKQDSKKFLKIMFSYNNKELIINETVPNRFSPKSPDKAHLNLHINSLELGDSAVYFCASSRTVQNIQYFGAGTRLSVL.

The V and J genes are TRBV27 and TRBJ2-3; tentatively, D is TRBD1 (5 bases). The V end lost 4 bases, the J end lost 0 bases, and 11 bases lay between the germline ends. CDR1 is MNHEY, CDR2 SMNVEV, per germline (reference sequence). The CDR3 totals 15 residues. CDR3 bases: TGTGCCAGCAGTTACTTACAGGCTAGCACAGATACGCAGTATTTT. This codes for CASSYLQASTDTQYF.

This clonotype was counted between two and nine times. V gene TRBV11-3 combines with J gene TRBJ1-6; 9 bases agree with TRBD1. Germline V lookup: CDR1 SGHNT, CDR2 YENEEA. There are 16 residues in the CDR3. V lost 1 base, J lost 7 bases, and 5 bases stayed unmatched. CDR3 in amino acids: CASSLVQGARNSPLHF. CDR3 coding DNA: TGTGCCAGCAGCTTAGTACAGGGGGCTCGGAATTCACCCCTCCACTTT.

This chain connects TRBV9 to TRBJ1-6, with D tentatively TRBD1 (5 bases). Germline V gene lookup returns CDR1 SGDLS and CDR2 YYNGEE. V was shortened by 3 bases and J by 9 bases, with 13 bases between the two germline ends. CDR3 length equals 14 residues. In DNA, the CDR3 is TGTGCCAGCAGCGGACGGACTGACAGTTCACCCCTCCACTTT. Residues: CASSGRTDSSPLHF.

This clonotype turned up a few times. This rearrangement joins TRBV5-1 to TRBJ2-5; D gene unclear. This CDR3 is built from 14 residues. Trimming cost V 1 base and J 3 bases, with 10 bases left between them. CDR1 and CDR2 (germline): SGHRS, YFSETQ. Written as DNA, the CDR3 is TGCGCCAGCAGCTTGACGGCCCCCGAAGAGACCCAGTACTTC. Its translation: CASSLTAPEETQYF.

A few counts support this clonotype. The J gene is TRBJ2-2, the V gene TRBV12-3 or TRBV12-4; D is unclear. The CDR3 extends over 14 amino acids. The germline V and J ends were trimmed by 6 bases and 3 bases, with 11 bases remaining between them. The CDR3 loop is CASRSGSYTGELFF. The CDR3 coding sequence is TGTGCCAGCAGGTCCGGGTCCTACACCGGGGAGCTGTTTTTT.

The CDR3 nucleotides are TGTGCCAGCAGTTTAGCCTCCGACAGGCGATCCGAGCAGTACTTC. Its translation is CASSLASDRRSEQYF. The genes are TRBV12-3 or TRBV12-4 and TRBJ2-7; TRBD1 might be the D (6 bases). The CDR3 is 15 amino acids. Trimming removed 0 bases from V and 6 bases from J, with 15 bases in between.

The CDR3 here is CSVAMLLTQYF. CDR3 nucleotide sequence: TGCAGCGTTGCCATGCTTTTGACCCAGTACTTC. The gene calls are TRBV29-1 and TRBJ2-5; D call uncertain. The CDR3 loop spans 11 amino acids. Between the trimmed V and J ends, which lost 4 bases and 7 bases, there was a span of 10 bases. Germline CDR1 is SQVTM and CDR2 is ANQGSEA.

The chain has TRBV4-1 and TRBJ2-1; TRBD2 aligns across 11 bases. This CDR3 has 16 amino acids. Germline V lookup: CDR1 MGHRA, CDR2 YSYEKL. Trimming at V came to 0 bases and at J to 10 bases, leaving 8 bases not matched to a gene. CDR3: CASSQDLAGGPGEQFF. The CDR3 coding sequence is TGCGCCAGCAGCCAAGATTTAGCGGGAGGGCCAGGGGAGCAGTTCTTC.

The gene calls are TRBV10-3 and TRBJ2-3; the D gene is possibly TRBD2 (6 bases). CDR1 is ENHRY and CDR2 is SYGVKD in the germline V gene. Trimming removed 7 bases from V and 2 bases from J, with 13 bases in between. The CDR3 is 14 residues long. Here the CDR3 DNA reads TGTGCCATCATGGTGGGAGGAGCCACAGATACGCAGTATTTT. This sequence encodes CAIMVGGATDTQYF.

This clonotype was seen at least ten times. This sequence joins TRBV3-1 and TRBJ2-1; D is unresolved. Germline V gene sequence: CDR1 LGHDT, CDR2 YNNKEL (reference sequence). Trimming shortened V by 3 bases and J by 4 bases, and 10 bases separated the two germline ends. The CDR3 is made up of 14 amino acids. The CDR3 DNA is TGTGCCAGCAGCCACCCGCCGGGTTACAATGAGCAGTTCTTC. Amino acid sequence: CASSHPPGYNEQFF.

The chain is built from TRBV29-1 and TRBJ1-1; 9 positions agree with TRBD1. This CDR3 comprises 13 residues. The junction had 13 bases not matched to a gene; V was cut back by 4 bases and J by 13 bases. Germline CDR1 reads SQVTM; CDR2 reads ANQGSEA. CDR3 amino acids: CSVGWDREGPVFF. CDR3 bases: TGCAGCGTTGGATGGGACAGGGAAGGACCTGTTTTCTTT.